This TCR beta chain emerged from a study of T cell repertoires in cytomegalovirus infection. The study, taken as a whole, reports: HLA-C-restricted TCR beta clonotypes specific for CMV led the ex vivo response.

Worth noting for this clonotype: Its antigen is still unknown.

This CDR3 is 13 amino acids long. Germline V lookup: CDR1 MGHDK, CDR2 SYGVNS. V dropped 4 bases and J dropped 6 bases, with 12 bases sitting between them. MiXCR, applied by TCRdb to the reads, yields one record per CDR3 protein. The sample contains about 740,000 distinct CDR3 sequences, roughly 36% of which appear only once. This TCR came from a human donor in good health (CMV status not recorded). Some clones in this sample may be carry-over from other donors' samples. This rearrangement joins TRBV25-1 to TRBJ1-2, with D unresolved. Sequencing input: PBMCs. As DNA, the CDR3 is TGTGCCAGCAGTGCGGGCGCCCTAGATGGCTACACCTTC. Protein product: CASSAGALDGYTF.